This entry lists 27 T cell receptor beta chains sequenced from one sample in a study of blood T cells in healthy people across ages. The use of a sample-barcoded 5' primer and a J-beta primer mix characterized a second PCR of roughly 6 to 11 cycles. TCRdb re-called the 5' RACE reads with MiXCR, one entry per CDR3 protein. This table has about 1,800,000 distinct CDR3 sequences, roughly 28% appearing once. The source material was blood. The receptor set was obtained from a young woman in good health.

The gene calls are TRBV12-3 or TRBV12-4 and TRBJ1-2, with D perhaps matching TRBD1 (5 bases). V was clipped by 7 bases and J by 0 bases, with 12 bases between them. This CDR3 spans 14 amino acids. The DNA for the CDR3 is TGTGCCAGCACCAAGACAGAAACTAACTATGGCTACACCTTC. Translating gives CASTKTETNYGYTF.

This chain connects TRBV6-2 or TRBV6-3 to TRBJ2-7; 8 bases agree with TRBD2. The CDR3 contains 15 residues. The germline V gene has CDR1 MNHEY and CDR2 SVGEGT. The junction had 10 bases not matched to a gene; V was cut back by 7 bases and J by 2 bases. The CDR3 bases are TGTGCCAGCACCTTGAACCCGGGAGGGCCCTACGAGCAGTACTTC. Protein product: CASTLNPGGPYEQYF.

This clonotype has more than one count but fewer than ten. This chain links TRBV7-2 with TRBJ2-5; 13 nucleotides align to TRBD2. Germline CDR1 is SGHTA and CDR2 is FQGNSA. Trimming removed 2 bases from V and 0 bases from J; junction bases left unmatched: 6. CDR3 length: 18 residues. This chain's CDR3 is CASSLRLAGGPNQETQYF. DNA for the CDR3: TGTGCCAGCAGCTTAAGACTAGCGGGAGGTCCCAACCAAGAGACCCAGTACTTC.

The chain joins TRBV15 to TRBJ2-7; the D gene is possibly TRBD1 (7 bases). The V gene's germline CDR1 is LNHNV and CDR2 YYDKDF (reference sequence). The length of the CDR3 is 13 residues. Trimming shortened V by 9 bases and J by 5 bases, and 17 bases separated the two germline ends. The CDR3 coding sequence is TGTGCCACAGGATACGGAGGGGGCGACGAGCAGTACTTC. It specifies CATGYGGGDEQYF.

A word on this clonotype: A read error may explain this, as a much larger clone is one base away. The genes are TRBV12-3 or TRBV12-4 and TRBJ2-1; D is perhaps TRBD1 (5 bases). Deletions cut 6 bases from V and 13 bases from J, with 19 bases between. The CDR3 spans 13 residues. In nucleotides, the CDR3 is TGTGCCAGCAGACCCACAGGAACTGAGACCCAGTTCTTC. This codes for CASRPTGTETQFF.

The gene calls are TRBV28 and TRBJ1-2; tentatively, D is TRBD1 (5 bases). The CDR3 is 13 amino acids. In germline, CDR1 is MDHEN, CDR2 SYDVKM. The V and J ends lost 3 bases and 12 bases respectively, with 17 bases between them. Here the CDR3 reads CASSLGPGRGHTF. The CDR3 DNA is TGTGCCAGCAGTTTGGGGCCAGGGCGCGGCCACACCTTC.

Turning to this clonotype: Relative to the germline gene, one junction end is altered; a read error may explain this. The chain links TRBV18 to TRBJ2-1; 13 bases fit TRBD2. CDR3 length: 15 amino acids. Per the germline V gene, CDR1 is KGHSH and CDR2 is LQKENI. For the CDR3, the DNA is TGTGCCGGCTCACCTGGACTAGCGGGAGTCAATGAGCAGTTCTTC. This sequence encodes CAGSPGLAGVNEQFF.

This clonotype was recorded many times. This rearrangement joins TRBV12-3 or TRBV12-4 to TRBJ2-5; D uncertain. This CDR3 has 13 amino acids. V was cut by 4 bases and J by 1 base, with 7 bases left in between. CDR3 DNA sequence: TGTGCCAGCAGTTCGGACGGCCAAGAGACCCAGTACTTC. It codes for CASSSDGQETQYF.

This clonotype has ten or more counts. This chain uses TRBV20-1 with TRBJ2-3; D is unclear. V was clipped by 0 bases and J by 1 base, with 8 bases between them. Germline CDR1 DFQATT, CDR2 SNEGSKA (reference sequence). CDR3 length: 14 amino acids. CDR3 nucleotide sequence: TGCAGTGCTAGAGAGTCTGGCCGCACAGATACGCAGTATTTT. Amino acid sequence: CSARESGRTDTQYF.

This clonotype was counted ten times or more. The rearrangement links TRBV12-3 or TRBV12-4 to TRBJ2-1; 8 bases match TRBD2. The CDR3 has 15 residues. The V and J ends lost 6 bases and 0 bases, in that order; junction bases with no gene match: 4. CDR3 amino acids: CASRTGGSSYNEQFF. CDR3 nucleotides: TGTGCCAGCAGAACGGGGGGGAGCTCCTACAATGAGCAGTTCTTC.

A few counts support this clonotype. The chain uses TRBV24-1 and TRBJ2-1; 9 bases fit TRBD2. With V trimmed by 3 bases and J by 7 bases, 12 bases remained unmatched. There are 17 residues in the CDR3. Per the germline V gene, CDR1 is KGHDR and CDR2 is SFDVKD. The chain's CDR3 is CATSDRSGSGRVNEQFF. The DNA for the CDR3 is TGTGCCACCAGTGATAGGTCCGGTAGCGGGAGAGTAAATGAGCAGTTCTTC.

With regard to this clonotype: A much more abundant neighbour one base away suggests this may be a read error. The V gene is TRBV28, the J gene TRBJ2-7, with 9 nucleotides matching TRBD1. CDR1 is MDHEN and CDR2 is SYDVKM in the germline V gene. CDR3 length equals 16 residues. Losses at the gene ends were 5 bases for V and 2 bases for J; bases not matched to a gene: 10. The CDR3 region has the DNA TGTGCCAGCAGTCCCCCCCCGGGACAGGGAACCTACGAGCAGTACTTC. Its translation: CASSPPPGQGTYEQYF.

J is TRBJ2-7 and V is TRBV7-6, with a weak D call TRBD1 (5 bases). CDR3 length: 17 amino acids. The germline V and J ends were trimmed by 2 bases and 2 bases, with 19 bases remaining between them. Germline V lookup: CDR1 SGHVS, CDR2 FNYEAQ. DNA of the CDR3: TGTGCCAGCAGCTTACTCCTGGGGCCGAACAAAACCTACGAGCAGTACTTC. Its translation is CASSLLLGPNKTYEQYF.

This chain connects TRBV7-9 to TRBJ2-2, with a tentative D call TRBD2 (7 bases). This CDR3 has 17 amino acids. The V gene lost 4 bases and the J gene lost 3 bases, with 18 bases spanning the gap. The germline V gene encodes CDR1 SEHNR and CDR2 FQNEAQ (reference sequence). The CDR3 coding sequence is TGTGCCAGCAGCTCCCCCCCAACAGGGAGGGACACCGGGGAGCTGTTTTTT. Its protein product is CASSSPPTGRDTGELFF.

This clonotype was counted a few times. The genes are TRBV3-1 and TRBJ2-1, with D tentatively TRBD1 (5 bases). Per the germline V gene, CDR1 is LGHDT and CDR2 is YNNKEL (reference sequence). The CDR3 length is 16 residues. V was clipped by 1 base and J by 7 bases, with 17 bases between them. The CDR3 nucleotides read TGTGCCAGCAGCCAAGGGGGCTCCCCATTCGGGAATGAGCAGTTCTTC. Translation gives CASSQGGSPFGNEQFF.

This clonotype was detected a few times. The chain is built from TRBV5-1 and TRBJ2-4; 15 positions agree with TRBD2. Germline V gene data show CDR1 as SGHRS and CDR2 as YFSETQ. With 2 bases clipped from V and 0 bases from J, the junction kept 3 bases outside the gene matches. The CDR3 loop spans 18 amino acids. The CDR3 DNA follows: TGCGCCAGCAGCTTCGGGACTAGCGGGAGGCTAGCCAAAAACATTCAGTACTTC. This sequence encodes CASSFGTSGRLAKNIQYF.

This clonotype was counted ten times or more. V usage is TRBV7-2 and J usage is TRBJ2-6; D is unclear. Trimming took 1 base from V and 8 from J, leaving 9 bases between them. Germline assignment: CDR1 SGHTA and CDR2 FQGNSA. This CDR3 is built from 14 residues. Written as DNA, the CDR3 is TGTGCCAGCAGCTTAGGCCGTAGTTCCAACGTCCTGACTTTC. Encoded protein: CASSLGRSSNVLTF. Together with reference TRBV7-2 and TRBJ2-6, the CDR3 gives the full variable domain: GAGVSQSPSNKVTEKGKDVELRCDPISGHTALYWYRQSLGQGLEFLIYFQGNSAPDKSGLPSDRFSAERTGGSVSTLTIQRTQQEDSAVYLCASSLGRSSNVLTFGAGSRLTVL.

The chain is built from TRBV9 and TRBJ2-1; weak D call: TRBD1 (6 bases). The V gene's germline CDR1 is SGDLS and CDR2 YYNGEE. CDR3 length: 15 residues. With 4 bases removed from V and 6 bases from J, the gap between germline ends came to 17 bases. CDR3 protein: CASSPFSLGGNEQFF. Here the CDR3 DNA reads TGTGCCAGCAGCCCCTTCAGTTTAGGGGGCAATGAGCAGTTCTTC.

V and J are TRBV5-1 and TRBJ2-7, with TRBD2 matching over 7 bases. This CDR3 region has 15 residues. V trimming: 2 bases; J trimming: 6 bases; junction bases outside the gene matches: 11. CDR1 is SGHRS, CDR2 YFSETQ, per germline. CDR3 protein: CASSLNGVSGGEQYF. The CDR3 DNA reads TGCGCCAGCAGCTTAAACGGGGTTTCGGGAGGCGAGCAGTACTTC.

This clonotype has a single count. Since a much larger clone is just one base distant, this may be a read error. The CDR3 end shows no conserved phenylalanine or tryptophan, and so a read error is likely. The rearrangement uses TRBV20-1 and TRBJ2-4; the D gene is possibly TRBD2 (5 bases). This CDR3 has 14 amino acids. V was cut by 2 bases and J by 8 bases, with 16 bases left in between. The V gene's germline CDR1 is DFQATT and CDR2 SNEGSKA (reference sequence). CDR3 loop: CSARWRMARDIQYC. In DNA form, the CDR3 reads TGCAGTGCTAGATGGAGGATGGCTCGCGACATTCAGTACTGC.

This chain joins TRBV6-5 and TRBJ2-5; a possible D gene is TRBD2 (5 bases). The CDR3 has 11 residues. The V end was cut by 2 bases, the J end by 13 bases, with 11 bases between. CDR1 and CDR2 from the germline V gene are MNHEY and SVGAGI. This CDR3 reads CASSYQQRVYF. In DNA form, the CDR3 reads TGTGCCAGCAGTTACCAACAGAGGGTGTACTTC.

This clonotype was detected only a few times. The gene calls are TRBV10-1 and TRBJ2-2; the D gene is possibly TRBD1 (6 bases). Deletions cut 5 bases from V and 3 bases from J, with 13 bases between. CDR3 length: 15 residues. Germline CDR1 and CDR2: WNHNN and SYGVQD (reference sequence). The CDR3 DNA follows: TGCGCCAGCAGTACCGGGACAATATACACCGGGGAGCTGTTTTTT. As protein: CASSTGTIYTGELFF.

This rearrangement joins TRBV20-1 to TRBJ2-1; D might be TRBD2 (6 bases). Germline CDR1 is DFQATT and CDR2 is SNEGSKA (reference sequence). Trimming shortened V by 6 bases and J by 2 bases, and 17 bases separated the two germline ends. The CDR3 covers 15 residues. CDR3 amino acids: CSAEGGDLTYNEQFF. CDR3 nucleotides: TGCAGTGCCGAAGGCGGGGATTTGACCTACAATGAGCAGTTCTTC.

For this clonotype: A single base separates this from a much larger clone, so it may be a read error. The V and J genes are TRBV10-3 and TRBJ2-7, with 11 bases identical to TRBD1. The germline V gene encodes CDR1 ENHRY and CDR2 SYGVKD. The CDR3 consists of 15 residues. V dropped 3 bases and J dropped 2; count of bases not matched to a gene: 3. CDR3: CAISEPGQGAYEQYV. The CDR3 DNA sequence: TGTGCCATCAGTGAACCGGGACAGGGGGCCTACGAGCAGTACGTC.

The CDR3 loop reads CASSPLGNEAQPQHF. CDR3 nucleotides: TGCGCCAGCAGCCCCCTAGGGAACGAGGCTCAGCCCCAGCATTTT. The J gene is TRBJ1-5, the V gene TRBV5-1, with D unresolved. Trimming removed 4 bases from V and 6 bases from J, with 17 bases in between. Germline CDR1 and CDR2: SGHRS and YFSETQ. The CDR3 runs 15 residues.

This clonotype was observed a few times. Here the CDR3 DNA reads TGTGCCATCCAAGAGGCTAGCGCTAGCACAGATACGCAGTATTTT. Residues: CAIQEASASTDTQYF. This chain links TRBV10-3 with TRBJ2-3; D is possibly TRBD2 (6 bases). Germline V lookup: CDR1 ENHRY, CDR2 SYGVKD. CDR3 size: 15 residues. Deletions cut 8 bases from V and 0 bases from J, with 15 bases between.

The genes are TRBV29-1 and TRBJ2-3; possible D gene TRBD2, 6 bases. V lost 7 bases, J lost 5 bases, and 16 bases lay in between. The CDR3 contains 13 residues. Germline loops: CDR1 SQVTM, CDR2 ANQGSEA. DNA of the CDR3: TGCAGCGCCGCTGCGGCGGGGAGAGATACGCAGTATTTT. Protein product: CSAAAAGRDTQYF.